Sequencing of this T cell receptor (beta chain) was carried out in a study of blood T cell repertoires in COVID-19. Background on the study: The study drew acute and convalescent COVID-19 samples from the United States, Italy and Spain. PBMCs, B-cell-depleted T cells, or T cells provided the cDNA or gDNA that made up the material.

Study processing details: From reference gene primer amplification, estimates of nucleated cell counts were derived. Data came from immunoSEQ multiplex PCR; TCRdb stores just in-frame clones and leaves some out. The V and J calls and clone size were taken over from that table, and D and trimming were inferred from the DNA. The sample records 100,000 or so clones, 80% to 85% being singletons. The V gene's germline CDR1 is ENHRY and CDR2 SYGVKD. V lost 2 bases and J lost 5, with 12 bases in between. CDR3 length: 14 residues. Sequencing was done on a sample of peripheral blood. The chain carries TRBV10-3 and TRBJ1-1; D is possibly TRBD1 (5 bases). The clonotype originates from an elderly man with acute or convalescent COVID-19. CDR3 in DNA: TGTGCCATCAGTGAGCCCTACCCAGGGACTGAAGCTTTCTTT. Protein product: CAISEPYPGTEAFF.